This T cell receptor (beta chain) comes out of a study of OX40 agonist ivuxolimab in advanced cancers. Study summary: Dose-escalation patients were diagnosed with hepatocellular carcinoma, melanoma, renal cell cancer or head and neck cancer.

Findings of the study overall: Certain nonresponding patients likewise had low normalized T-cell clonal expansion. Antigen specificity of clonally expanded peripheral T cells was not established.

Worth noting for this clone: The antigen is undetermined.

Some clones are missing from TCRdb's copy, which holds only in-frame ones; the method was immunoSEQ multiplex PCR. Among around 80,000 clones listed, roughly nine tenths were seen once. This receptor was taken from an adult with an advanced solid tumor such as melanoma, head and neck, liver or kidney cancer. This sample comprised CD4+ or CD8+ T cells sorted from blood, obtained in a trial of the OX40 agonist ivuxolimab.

The CDR3 DNA reads as TGTGCCAGCAGTGAAATGCGGGGGATATATTACGAGCAGTACTTC. Translating gives CASSEMRGIYYEQYF. The chain recombines TRBV2 with TRBJ2-7; 7 bases map to TRBD2. Germline assignment: CDR1 SNHLY and CDR2 FYNNEI. The length of the CDR3 is 15 residues. Trimming at V came to 2 bases and at J to 4 bases, leaving 8 bases not matched to a gene.